Following are 19 T cell receptor beta chains from one sample sequenced in a study of T-cell reconstitution after alpha-beta-depleted transplantation in children. The TCRbeta library was prepared with unique molecular identifiers. TCRdb re-analysed the PCR reads in MiXCR, keeping a single row per CDR3 protein. Here the sample spans about 250,000 distinct CDR3 sequences, 20% to 30% being singletons. Sequences were derived from PBMCs, mostly from graft donor cells, sampled 360 days after TCRalphabeta/CD19-depleted stem cell transplant. All receptors come from a female patient aged 2 to 10 who had a stem cell transplant for congenital amegakaryocytic thrombocytopenia, so the T cells may come from the graft donor.

This clonotype turned up a few times. This chain connects TRBV4-1 to TRBJ2-5, with D perhaps given as TRBD1 or TRBD2 (7 bases each). This CDR3 contains 18 residues. The germline CDR1 and CDR2 sequences are MGHRA and YSYEKL. V lost 4 bases to trimming and J lost 2 bases, with 23 bases between them. The CDR3 nucleotides are TGCGCCAGCAGCCGCTGGTCCTACAGGGGAGGGAAACAAGAGACCCAGTACTTC. This gives the protein CASSRWSYRGGKQETQYF.

This clonotype occurred a few times. The chain joins TRBV30 to TRBJ2-2; unclear D gene. V was clipped by 5 bases and J by 4 bases, with 8 bases between them. The CDR3 is made up of 12 amino acids. Per germline, CDR1 GTSNPN and CDR2 SVGIG (reference sequence). Here the CDR3 reads CAWRRGTGELFF. CDR3 bases: TGTGCCTGGCGGCGTGGCACCGGGGAGCTGTTTTTT.

J is TRBJ2-3 and V is TRBV29-1, with TRBD1 identical over 9 bases. Trimming took 7 bases from V and 3 from J; bases not matched to a gene: 2. The germline CDR1 and CDR2 sequences are SQVTM and ANQGSEA. There are 12 residues in the CDR3. In nucleotides, the CDR3 is TGCAGCGCGGACAGGGGAACAGATACGCAGTATTTT. Translated: CSADRGTDTQYF.

The V call is TRBV11-2, the J call TRBJ2-3; 7 nucleotides match TRBD1. The CDR3 contains 15 residues. CDR1 SGHAT and CDR2 FQNNGV come from the germline V gene. Trimming cost V 1 base and J 7 bases; bases outside gene matches: 8. DNA for the CDR3: TGTGCCAGCAGCTTAGTGGGTGACAGGGCGAATACGCAGTATTTT. Its translation is CASSLVGDRANTQYF.

The chain links TRBV5-1 to TRBJ1-6; D ambiguous. V lost 2 bases and J lost 7, with 10 bases in between. CDR1 is SGHRS and CDR2 is YFSETQ in the germline V gene. The CDR3 totals 14 residues. This chain's CDR3 is CASSLRSANSPLHF. The CDR3 region has the DNA TGCGCCAGCAGCTTACGCAGCGCGAATTCACCCCTCCACTTT.

This sequence joins TRBV3-1 and TRBJ2-7, with D unresolved. Germline CDR1 and CDR2: LGHDT and YNNKEL (reference sequence). V was clipped by 3 bases and J by 4 bases, with 7 bases between them. This CDR3 is built from 12 residues. The CDR3 nucleotides read TGTGCCAGCAGCCAGACATTATACGAGCAGTACTTC. Amino acids: CASSQTLYEQYF.

J is TRBJ2-6 and V is TRBV6-1; D remains ambiguous. This CDR3 has 14 residues. Trimming stripped 6 bases from V and 2 bases from J, with 8 bases between. In germline, CDR1 is MNHNS, CDR2 SASEGT. CDR3: CASRPRAGANVLTF. CDR3 nucleotide sequence: TGTGCCAGCAGACCAAGGGCTGGGGCCAACGTCCTGACTTTC.

A few counts support this clonotype. V usage is TRBV7-7 and J usage is TRBJ2-2, with D possibly called TRBD1 or TRBD2 (5 bases each). The germline gives CDR1 SSHAT, CDR2 FNYEAQ (reference sequence). The CDR3 length is 15 residues. Trimming cost V 5 bases and J 1 base, with 11 bases left between them. DNA of the CDR3: TGTGCCAGCAGCCTGGGGGTAGAGAACACCGGGGAGCTGTTTTTT. This gives the protein CASSLGVENTGELFF.

The chain is built from TRBV24-1 and TRBJ2-1; no firm D call. Trimming pared 3 bases from V and 4 bases from J, leaving 3 bases between. This CDR3 is 12 amino acids long. Germline-derived CDR1 and CDR2 are KGHDR and SFDVKD. The CDR3 DNA is TGTGCCACCAGTGATGATTACAATGAGCAGTTCTTC. Translation gives CATSDDYNEQFF.

The rearrangement joins TRBV6-5 to TRBJ1-2; tentative D call: TRBD1 (6 bases). This CDR3 has 12 amino acids. Trimming stripped 2 bases from V and 12 bases from J, with 13 bases between. Germline CDR1 is MNHEY and CDR2 is SVGAGI. Written as DNA, the CDR3 is TGTGCCAGCAGTTACCTAGGGGGACACGACACCTTC. Translating it yields CASSYLGGHDTF.

The sample holds a few counts of this clonotype. The chain uses TRBV20-1 and TRBJ1-5, with D perhaps matching TRBD1 (5 bases). This CDR3 spans 14 amino acids. With 6 bases removed from V and 0 bases from J, the gap between germline ends came to 12 bases. Germline V gene data show CDR1 as DFQATT and CDR2 as SNEGSKA (reference sequence). CDR3 region: CSARDRFSNQPQHF. The CDR3 nucleotides read TGCAGTGCCAGGGATAGATTTAGCAATCAGCCCCAGCATTTT.

This chain uses TRBV7-9 with TRBJ2-1; D not resolved. The CDR3 has 14 residues. Germline V lookup: CDR1 SEHNR, CDR2 FQNEAQ (reference sequence). V dropped 5 bases and J dropped 5 bases, with 13 bases sitting between them. The CDR3 reads CASSPLRANNEQFF. DNA of the CDR3: TGTGCCAGCAGCCCGCTTAGGGCGAACAATGAGCAGTTCTTC.

This chain links TRBV5-1 with TRBJ2-1; 7 nucleotides align to TRBD2. The CDR3 is made up of 16 amino acids. Trimming took 4 bases from V and 0 from J; bases not matched to a gene: 7. Germline CDR1 and CDR2: SGHRS and YFSETQ. The chain's CDR3 is CASSGGSGGSYNEQFF. CDR3 in DNA: TGCGCCAGCAGCGGGGGGTCGGGGGGCTCCTACAATGAGCAGTTCTTC. Drawing the rest from reference TRBV5-1 and TRBJ2-1, the complete variable domain is KAGVTQTPRYLIKTRGQQVTLSCSPISGHRSVSWYQQTPGQGLQFLFEYFSETQRNKGNFPGRFSGRQFSNSRSEMNVSTLELGDSALYLCASSGGSGGSYNEQFFGPGTRLTVL.

The V and J genes are TRBV10-3 and TRBJ2-7; TRBD1 agrees at 9 bases. V gave up 8 bases and J gave up 7 bases; unmatched junction bases: 15. The length of the CDR3 is 15 residues. Germline assignment: CDR1 ENHRY and CDR2 SYGVKD. The CDR3 here is CAIGRSGTGTEEQYF. CDR3 bases: TGTGCCATCGGGAGGTCCGGGACAGGGACGGAAGAGCAGTACTTC.

This clonotype was seen more than once but under ten times. This chain's CDR3 is CASSLRGTQFF. CDR3 bases: TGTGCCAGCAGCTTGAGGGGTACTCAGTTCTTC. The chain joins TRBV11-2 to TRBJ2-1; either TRBD1 or TRBD2 may fit D (5 bases each). Germline V gene data show CDR1 as SGHAT and CDR2 as FQNNGV. V lost 3 bases to trimming and J lost 13 bases, with 10 bases between them. The CDR3 covers 11 residues.

The chain links TRBV5-1 to TRBJ2-7; 7 bases align to TRBD1. CDR1 is SGHRS, CDR2 YFSETQ, per germline. The V gene end was trimmed by 0 bases and the J gene end by 3 bases; junction bases not matched to a gene: 6. The CDR3 runs 15 residues. The DNA for the CDR3 is TGCGCCAGCAGCTTGGGACAGGGTTACCTCTACGAGCAGTACTTC. Translated: CASSLGQGYLYEQYF.

The chain carries TRBV29-1 and TRBJ2-5, with D possibly being TRBD1 or TRBD2 (6 bases each). This CDR3 is built from 15 residues. Germline V gives CDR1 SQVTM, CDR2 ANQGSEA. Deletions cut 0 bases from V and 1 base from J, with 12 bases between. The CDR3 DNA reads TGCAGCGTTGAAGACACAGGGAGGACCCAAGAGACCCAGTACTTC. Translation: CSVEDTGRTQETQYF. The whole variable domain, remainder taken from reference TRBV29-1 and TRBJ2-5, is SAVISQKPSRDICQRGTSLTIQCQVDSQVTMMFWYRQQPGQSLTLIATANQGSEATYESGFVIDKFPISRPNLTFSTLTVSNMSPEDSSIYLCSVEDTGRTQETQYFGPGTRLLVL.

The chain has TRBV11-2 and TRBJ2-7, with no clear D. Germline CDR1 and CDR2: SGHAT and FQNNGV. Trimming pared 0 bases from V and 8 bases from J, leaving 8 bases between. This CDR3 spans 12 amino acids. This CDR3 reads CASSLDRSKQYF. Here the CDR3 DNA reads TGTGCCAGCAGCTTAGATAGGTCTAAGCAGTACTTC.

This clonotype has only a few counts. The chain links TRBV5-1 to TRBJ2-1; D is possibly TRBD1 (6 bases). The germline V gene encodes CDR1 SGHRS and CDR2 YFSETQ. Trimming took off 1 base at V and 5 bases at J, with 7 bases between the two ends. CDR3 size: 13 residues. CDR3 nucleotides: TGCGCCAGCAGCTTGTGGACAGACAATGAGCAGTTCTTC. The encoded protein is CASSLWTDNEQFF.